This T cell receptor beta chain was identified in a study of shared clonotypes between healthy human individuals. V was cut by 0 bases and J by 0 bases, with 7 bases left in between. Germline V gene lookup returns CDR1 LGHNA and CDR2 YNFKEQ. The CDR3 covers 15 residues. The test was conducted at deep level. TCRdb's table, derived via immunoSEQ multiplex PCR, lists solely in-frame clones and lacks some. This table has fewer than 600,000 clones, roughly 80% appearing once. This TCR was recovered from a woman in her 40s in good health. Some clones in this sample may be carry-over from other donors' samples. The chain combines TRBV4-2 with TRBJ2-3; D is undetermined. Material for sequencing was PBMCs. The DNA of the CDR3 is TGTGCCAGCAGCCAAGAATACGACAGCACAGATACGCAGTATTTT. The encoded protein is CASSQEYDSTDTQYF.